The text below deals with one T cell receptor beta chain. Its antigen is as yet unknown. Regarding treatment: about 20 received Ad26.COV2.S at low or high dose, single or two shots; 5 received placebo; per-sample allocation not given. Day 63 following the first vaccine or placebo injection was when the samples were taken. Boston provided a donor who was an adult aged 18-55 years. Spike of the Wuhan-strain SARS-CoV-2 was expressed by an Ad26 vector, which formed the vaccine. Method: immunoSEQ multiplex PCR; TCRdb's copy keeps in-frame clones and lacks some. Seen here are more than 350,000 clones, approximately 90% observed once, and the top ten hold more than 9%. V was shortened by 2 bases and J by 5 bases, with 8 bases between the two germline ends. Germline V gene lookup returns CDR1 SGHDT and CDR2 YYEEEE. The CDR3 extends over 12 amino acids. This sample was taken from a study of Ad26.COV2.S vaccination and SARS-CoV-2 variants. Study at large: Intramuscular Ad26.COV2.S at 5x10^10 or 1x10^11 viral particles.

Whole-study findings and limits: Those who received the vaccine showed greater spike-specific TCR breadth than those given placebo.

Sample: peripheral blood, taken in a trial of Ad26.COV2.S vaccine versus placebo. The sequence came from a person aged 18 to 59 who received the Ad26.COV2.S COVID-19 vaccine or a placebo. The chain carries TRBV5-6 and TRBJ2-7; D remains ambiguous. CDR3 DNA sequence: TGTGCCAGCAGCTTTGACCCTAACGAGCAGTACTTC. Translation gives CASSFDPNEQYF.